Sequencing of this TCR beta chain was carried out in a study of T cell clusters in autoimmune cytopenias. The study's findings and limits: Physiological T cell clusters of healthy donors were apparently absent in primary autoimmune cytopenia patients. TRB repertoire shifts in secondary cytopenia and chronic lymphocytic leukemia mostly reflected lymphoma, not autoimmunity.

Each sample's input was approximately 0.25 ug genomic DNA, 40,000 or so genome equivalents. TRB rearrangements were amplified by touch-down multiplex PCR with mixed TRB-A/B primers. No DNA is given; TCRdb re-called the multiplex PCR reads and lists each CDR3 protein once. The sample is made up of roughly 5,400 distinct CDR3 sequences, and the top ten hold less than 30% of it. Its frequency marks this clonotype as medium-sized (0.01 to 0.1%). Its cognate antigen is unknown. The CDR3 is 16 amino acids. CDR1 and CDR2 (germline): SQVTM, ANQGSEA. Sequenced: peripheral blood. The source is a human donor with an autoimmune cytopenia or autoimmune hepatitis (not recorded which). The J gene is TRBJ2-7, the V gene TRBV29-1; the D call of TRBD2 rests on TCRdb alone, since no DNA is present to check it. The CDR3 sequence: CSVGLVGGRVNYEQYF.